Following are 3 T cell receptor beta chains from one sample sequenced in a study of control samples from healthy donors and cancer patients (dated by TCRdb to 2019 to 2021). Library preparation employed the immunoSEQ multiplex PCR assay. What TCRdb holds here is the immuneACCESS table cut down to in-frame rearrangements. Part of the clones is not present; checked against another copy, under half of the missing clones reflect an unresolved V gene, and the others are unexplained. The sample includes 120,000 or so clones, with about 93% observed a single time. About 1.5% of the sample is held by the ten biggest clonotypes. The sample taken for sequencing was PBMCs. Every receptor here comes from a man aged 50-59 years with head and neck cancer.

The gene calls are TRBV27 and TRBJ2-3; 11 bases fit TRBD2. The V and J ends lost 2 bases and 9 bases, in that order; junction bases with no gene match: 7. Per the germline V gene, CDR1 is MNHEY and CDR2 is SMNVEV (reference sequence). The CDR3 runs 15 residues. Written as DNA, the CDR3 is TGTGCCAGCAGTTTACGACTAGCGGGGAGAGGGACGCAGTATTTT. It codes for CASSLRLAGRGTQYF.

This chain connects TRBV5-6 to TRBJ2-5; weak D call: TRBD1 (5 bases). With 1 base removed from V and 5 bases from J, the gap between germline ends came to 12 bases. The germline gives CDR1 SGHDT, CDR2 YYEEEE. The CDR3 loop spans 14 amino acids. The CDR3 is CASSLRGQIETQYF. CDR3 DNA sequence: TGTGCCAGCAGCTTGAGGGGCCAGATCGAGACCCAGTACTTC.

The CDR3 DNA reads TGTGCCAGCACCTTTCCACAGGGGTATGGCTACACCTTC. Translated: CASTFPQGYGYTF. The rearrangement links TRBV7-2 to TRBJ1-2, with 7 bases that match TRBD1. The V gene end was trimmed by 7 bases and the J gene end by 5 bases; junction bases not matched to a gene: 7. This CDR3 is built from 13 residues. Germline V gene lookup returns CDR1 SGHTA and CDR2 FQGNSA.